In this sample, the clone carrying this T cell receptor beta chain turned up many times. Using unique molecular identifiers, the investigators prepared the TCRbeta library. TCRdb used MiXCR to reprocess the PCR reads, holding one entry per CDR3 protein. This table holds about 240,000 distinct CDR3 sequences, roughly a quarter found once. The V segment lost 2 bases and the J segment 4 bases; nucleotides outside the gene matches: 14. This CDR3 has 16 amino acids. Germline assignment: CDR1 DFQATT and CDR2 SNEGSKA (reference sequence). The sample is drawn from a study of T-cell reconstitution after alpha-beta-depleted transplantation in children.

Sequenced here: PBMCs, sampled before TCRalphabeta/CD19-depleted stem cell transplant. This chain links TRBV20-1 with TRBJ2-7; 7 bases map to TRBD1. This TCR came from a girl aged 2 to 10 with Fanconi anemia, due to receive a stem cell transplant. The CDR3 loop reads CSARSLQGDRVYEQYF. The CDR3 DNA reads as TGCAGTGCTAGAAGTCTCCAAGGAGACAGGGTTTACGAGCAGTACTTC.